Presented here are 13 T cell receptor beta chains from one specimen sequenced in a study of T cells in Graves' hyperthyroidism and ophthalmopathy. From RNA transcripts, TCR beta CDR3 regions were amplified. When the TCR CDR3 underwent first-round RT-PCR, the HTBI primer set was used. TCRdb used MiXCR to reprocess the multiplex PCR reads, holding one entry per CDR3 protein. The sample has around 180,000 distinct CDR3 sequences, about 17% seen once; the top ten hold roughly 30%. Sequencing was done on a sample of blood. These receptor sequences come from a woman in her 50s with Graves' hyperthyroidism.

This clonotype was detected many times. A clone one base away is much larger, so this may be a read error. The chain links TRBV6-2 or TRBV6-3 to TRBJ2-7; TRBD1 matches 7 bases. With V trimmed by 7 bases and J by 3 bases, 12 bases remained unmatched. This CDR3 has 15 amino acids. The germline gives CDR1 MNHEY, CDR2 SVGEGT. The CDR3 loop is CASNVPGQRFYEQYF. DNA for the CDR3: TGTGCCAGCAATGTTCCGGGACAGAGATTCTACGAGCAGTACTTC.

This clonotype was found many times. The chain links TRBV11-2 to TRBJ2-1; 7 nucleotides agree with TRBD1. There are 15 residues in the CDR3. V lost 3 bases to trimming and J lost 8 bases; unmatched junction nucleotides: 10. Germline CDR1 and CDR2: SGHAT and FQNNGV. The CDR3 is CASSLGILQGDEQFF. The CDR3 DNA reads TGTGCCAGCAGCTTGGGGATTTTGCAGGGGGATGAGCAGTTCTTC.

This clonotype was counted only a few times. The gene calls are TRBV4-3 and TRBJ1-6; no firm D call. The CDR3 extends over 18 amino acids. Between the trimmed V and J ends, which lost 0 bases and 0 bases, there was a span of 12 bases. Germline assignment: CDR1 LGHNA and CDR2 YSLEER. The CDR3 DNA is TGCGCCAGCAGCCAAGAATTCCTGCTGAGCTCCTATAATTCACCCCTCCACTTT. This encodes CASSQEFLLSSYNSPLHF.

In its sample, this clonotype was seen many times. The chain combines TRBV6-2 or TRBV6-3 with TRBJ1-1, with a tentative D call TRBD1 (6 bases). The V gene's germline CDR1 is MNHEY and CDR2 SVGEGT. The CDR3 runs to 15 residues. V lost 6 bases to trimming and J lost 7 bases, with 21 bases between them. The CDR3 DNA is TGTGCCAGCAGCCTCAGGGGATCGGTTTACATTGAAGCTTTCTTT. This translates into CASSLRGSVYIEAFF.

In its sample, this clonotype was seen many times. In DNA form, the CDR3 reads TGCAGTGCTTCCAGGGGGCGAGACACTGAAGCTTTCTTT. The encoded protein is CSASRGRDTEAFF. The V call is TRBV20-1, the J call TRBJ1-1; 8 bases are shared with TRBD1. Germline CDR1 and CDR2: DFQATT and SNEGSKA (reference sequence). V dropped 5 bases and J dropped 3; count of bases not matched to a gene: 5. The CDR3 spans 13 residues.

This clonotype was seen ten or more times. V usage is TRBV7-2 and J usage is TRBJ1-5, with TRBD1 as a possible D gene (6 bases). CDR3 size: 16 residues. CDR1 and CDR2 from the germline V gene are SGHTA and FQGNSA. With 5 bases removed from V and 1 base from J, the gap between germline ends came to 15 bases. The CDR3 DNA reads TGTGCCAGCAGCCGCGCCAGGGGAGTGAGCAATCAGCCCCAGCATTTT. It codes for CASSRARGVSNQPQHF.

Regarding this clonotype: It may be a read error: a sequence one base away is much more abundant. J is TRBJ2-5 and V is TRBV7-2; D possibly corresponds to TRBD1 (6 bases). In germline, CDR1 is SGHTA, CDR2 FQGNSA. Trimming cost V 1 base and J 5 bases, with 17 bases left between them. The CDR3 loop spans 16 amino acids. DNA for the CDR3: TGTGCCAGCAGCTTAGGGACAGTGGGGGTTCGTGAGACCCAGTACTTC. As protein: CASSLGTVGVRETQYF.

This clonotype was seen repeatedly, ten times or more. This chain connects TRBV7-9 to TRBJ1-1; D unclear. Trimming removed 8 bases from V and 0 bases from J, with 10 bases in between. The germline V gene encodes CDR1 SEHNR and CDR2 FQNEAQ (reference sequence). The CDR3 extends over 13 amino acids. The CDR3 reads CASARTVNTEAFF. Here the CDR3 DNA reads TGTGCCAGCGCGCGGACGGTGAACACTGAAGCTTTCTTT.

This clonotype showed up many times. The chain couples TRBV20-1 to TRBJ1-2; 12 bases agree with TRBD1. Germline CDR1 is DFQATT and CDR2 is SNEGSKA (reference sequence). V was pared by 6 bases and J by 8 bases, with 7 bases of the junction left unmatched. CDR3 length: 13 residues. CDR3 bases: TGCAGTGCCCGGGGACAGGGGGCTGGGGGCTACACCTTC. Amino acid sequence: CSARGQGAGGYTF.

This clonotype showed up many times. The chain uses TRBV20-1 and TRBJ2-1; the D gene is possibly TRBD1 (6 bases). Germline-derived CDR1 and CDR2 are DFQATT and SNEGSKA (reference sequence). The V gene lost 5 bases and the J gene lost 3 bases, with 11 bases spanning the gap. This CDR3 has 13 amino acids. CDR3 sequence reads: CSAPVGGYNEQFF. CDR3 nucleotides: TGCAGTGCTCCTGTAGGGGGCTACAATGAGCAGTTCTTC.

CDR3 nucleotides: TGTGCCAGCAGCTTCCGACAGGATTGGGGTCAGCCCCAGCATTTT. It yields the protein CASSFRQDWGQPQHF. V and J are TRBV5-4 and TRBJ1-5, with D maybe TRBD1 (6 bases). Germline CDR1 SGHNT, CDR2 YYREEE (reference sequence). Trimming left V 2 bases short and J 6 bases short, with 15 bases between. This CDR3 region has 15 residues. Filled out from reference TRBV5-4 and TRBJ1-5, the complete variable domain reads ETGVTQSPTHLIKTRGQQVTLRCSSQSGHNTVSWYQQALGQGPQFIFQYYREEENGRGNFPPRFSGLQFPNYSSELNVNALELDDSALYLCASSFRQDWGQPQHFGDGTRLSIL.

This clonotype was counted between two and nine times. Here the CDR3 reads CASSLIDVEQETQYF. The CDR3 DNA reads as TGCGCCAGCAGCCTTATTGACGTGGAACAAGAGACCCAGTACTTC. V is TRBV4-1 and J is TRBJ2-5, with D unresolved. This CDR3 has 15 amino acids. The germline V and J ends were trimmed by 4 bases and 2 bases, with 14 bases remaining between them. The germline V gene has CDR1 MGHRA and CDR2 YSYEKL.

The rearrangement joins TRBV30 to TRBJ2-1; the D is unclear. Germline V lookup: CDR1 GTSNPN, CDR2 SVGIG (reference sequence). V lost 4 bases and J lost 10, with 11 bases in between. The CDR3 is 11 residues long. The CDR3 is CAWNPVWEQFF. CDR3 bases: TGTGCCTGGAATCCGGTCTGGGAGCAGTTCTTC.